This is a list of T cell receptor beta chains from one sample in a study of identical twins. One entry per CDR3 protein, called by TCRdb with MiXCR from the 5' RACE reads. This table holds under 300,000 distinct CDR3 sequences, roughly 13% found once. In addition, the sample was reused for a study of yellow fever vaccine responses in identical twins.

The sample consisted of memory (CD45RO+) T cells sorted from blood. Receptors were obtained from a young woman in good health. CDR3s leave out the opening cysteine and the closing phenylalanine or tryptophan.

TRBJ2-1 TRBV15 ATSRDQGTYNEQF
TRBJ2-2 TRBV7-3 ASSLSGAVGSTGELF
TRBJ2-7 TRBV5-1 ASSLATGVPAYEQY
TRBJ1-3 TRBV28 ASSLPGQGNTIY
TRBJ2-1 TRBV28 ASSFRGNYNEQF
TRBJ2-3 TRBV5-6 ASSLSAWGRGTDTQY
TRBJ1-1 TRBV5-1 ASSSRGAFGNTEAF
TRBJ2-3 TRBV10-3 AINLGQDHTDTQY
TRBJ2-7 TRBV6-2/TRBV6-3 ASKIRTDSGLEQY
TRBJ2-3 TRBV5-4 ARPSPDTQY
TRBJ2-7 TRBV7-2 ASSRGRYEQY
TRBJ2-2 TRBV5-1 ASSIRTGVNTGELF
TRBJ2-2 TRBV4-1 ASSLGYGAGAGELF
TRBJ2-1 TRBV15 ATSGGPGQGDAWQF
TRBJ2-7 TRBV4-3 ASSQEVGGGGNEQY
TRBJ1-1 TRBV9 ASSVTGGTEAF
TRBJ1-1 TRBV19 ASSSEGTRREAF
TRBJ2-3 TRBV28 ASSPHHGGAPDTQY
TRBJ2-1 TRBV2 ASRSGATNEQF
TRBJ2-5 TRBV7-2 ASSFGGGVETQY
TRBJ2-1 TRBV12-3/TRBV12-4 ASSLASGRGNEQF
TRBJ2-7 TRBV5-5 ASSFGGALYEQY
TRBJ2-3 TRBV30 AWSVRGGTDTQY
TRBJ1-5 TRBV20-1 SAGLEPHQPQH
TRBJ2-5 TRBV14 ASSLQFLGPRETQY
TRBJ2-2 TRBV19 ASSIYRVSPGELF
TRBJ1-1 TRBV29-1 SVEGQGATEAF